This is a list of T cell receptor beta chains from one sample in a study of blood T cell repertoires in COVID-19. Libraries were prepared by immunoSEQ multiplex PCR; TCRdb keeps only in-frame clonotypes and omits some of them. Among approximately 200,000 clones listed, around nine tenths were seen once. Sequencing was performed on PBMCs or T cells enriched from blood (not recorded which). All receptors derive from a woman in her twenties or thirties who had been exposed to COVID-19. Each CDR3 is given with its conserved first and last residue. Fields, in order: J gene, V gene, D gene, clone size, CDR3 DNA, CDR3 protein. A D gene is named only where the DNA matches it firmly. Clone size is not always given. Where it is, it says once, few, many or a class for expanded clones.

TRBJ2-5 TRBV5-1 NA NA TGCGCCAGCAGCTTGCAGGGCAGTCAAGAGACCCAGTACTTC CASSLQGSQETQYF
TRBJ2-7 TRBV18 NA few TGTGCCAGCTCACCAACACAGGGTTCTCCCTACGAGCAGTACTTC CASSPTQGSPYEQYF
TRBJ1-3 TRBV3-1/TRBV3-2 NA NA TGTGCCAGCCTCTCCTCCGACTCGGGGAACACCATATATTTT CASLSSDSGNTIYF
TRBJ1-1 TRBV21-1 NA few TGTGCCAGCAGAAAAGCAGAACAGGGGCCCACTGAAGCTTTCTTT CASRKAEQGPTEAFF
TRBJ2-4 TRBV5-6 NA once TGTGCCAGCAGCACCACTAGGGAAAACATTCAGTACTTC CASSTTRENIQYF
TRBJ1-2 TRBV20-1 TRBD1 NA TGCAGTGCTAGTCCAGGGGGCGATAACTATGGCTACACCTTC CSASPGGDNYGYTF
TRBJ2-2 TRBV3-1/TRBV3-2 TRBD1 NA TGTGCCAGCAGCCAAGATATCTTAGGACAGGGGAACACCGGGGAGCTGTTTTTT CASSQDILGQGNTGELFF
TRBJ1-1 TRBV2 TRBD1 NA TGTGCCAGCAGCTACTTCCGACAGGGGAACACTGAAGCTTTCTTT CASSYFRQGNTEAFF
TRBJ2-1 TRBV12-2 NA once TGTGCAAGTCGCTTGGAGCCGGGAGAGGACGAGCAGTTCTTC CASRLEPGEDEQFF
TRBJ2-5 TRBV7-8 TRBD1 NA TGTGCCAGCAGCTCAGGGGGCGTGGAGACCCAGTACTTC CASSSGGVETQYF
TRBJ2-5 TRBV15 TRBD2 NA TGTGCCACCAGCAGAGATCGTCCGGGAGGGCCTGAGACCCAGTACTTC CATSRDRPGGPETQYF
TRBJ1-1 TRBV28 NA once TGTGCCAGCAGTTTGGGGAGGCGTGAAGCTTTCTTT CASSLGRREAFF
TRBJ2-2 TRBV5-1 TRBD1 NA TGCGCCAGCAGCTTGTGGTACAGGGGGCGAATTTGGACCGGGGAGCTGTTTTTT CASSLWYRGRIWTGELFF
TRBJ1-1 TRBV3-1/TRBV3-2 NA NA TGTGCCAGCAGCCAATGGCCCTCTGAAGCTTTCTTT CASSQWPSEAFF
TRBJ2-2 TRBV2 NA once TGTGCCACACGACAGGAGGTGAACACCGGGGAGCTGTTTTTT CATRQEVNTGELFF
TRBJ2-1 TRBV27 NA NA TGTGCCAGCAGTTTTGGGGGGAGTGTACACAATGAGCAGTTCTTC CASSFGGSVHNEQFF
TRBJ1-2 TRBV6-5 NA NA TGTGCCAGCAGAAGGACAGTCACTTATGGCTACACCTTC CASRRTVTYGYTF
TRBJ2-1 TRBV5-1 TRBD2 NA TGCGCCAGCAGACTTGCATTAGCGGGAGAGGATGAGCAGTTCTTC CASRLALAGEDEQFF
TRBJ2-1 TRBV5-1 TRBD2 NA TGCGCCAGCAGCTACGGACAAGCGGGAAGCTCCTACAATGAGCAGTTCTTC CASSYGQAGSSYNEQFF